Shown below are 11 T cell receptor beta chains from a single sample sequenced in a study of T cell changes during pregnancy in multiple sclerosis. Data came from immunoSEQ multiplex PCR; TCRdb stores just in-frame clones and leaves some out. The repertoire holds roughly 50,000 clones, with around 89% as singletons. The material was CD8+ T cells from peripheral blood mononuclear cells, obtained in the second trimester of pregnancy. These receptors came from a female donor with multiple sclerosis, enrolled in a pregnancy study.

The CDR3 coding sequence is TGTGCCAGCAGCCTCGGGACTAGCGGGGCGGGCTACGAGCAGTACTTC. Its translation: CASSLGTSGAGYEQYF. The chain uses TRBV5-4 and TRBJ2-7; 13 nucleotides agree with TRBD2. The CDR3 is 16 residues long. Losses at the gene ends were 4 bases for V and 3 bases for J; bases not matched to a gene: 7. The germline gives CDR1 SGHNT, CDR2 YYREEE (reference sequence).

The table lists this clone with a count of one. The chain carries TRBV19 and TRBJ1-1, with 10 bases identical to TRBD1. Trimming at V came to 2 bases and at J to 5 bases, leaving 5 bases not matched to a gene. The length of the CDR3 is 15 residues. Germline V gene lookup returns CDR1 LNHDA and CDR2 SQIVND (reference sequence). The CDR3 DNA follows: TGTGCCAGTAGTATAAGGGACAGGGGAAATACTGAAGCTTTCTTT. The encoded protein is CASSIRDRGNTEAFF.

V gene TRBV7-2 combines with J gene TRBJ2-1; D might be TRBD2 (5 bases). The ends were cut back, 2 bases at V and 0 bases at J, with 11 bases in the middle. Germline V CDR1 and CDR2: SGHTA, FQGNSA. This CDR3 has 16 residues. The CDR3 DNA reads TGTGCCAGCAGCTTACTAGCAGCTAGCTCCTACAATGAGCAGTTCTTC. It is translated as CASSLLAASSYNEQFF.

This rearrangement joins TRBV6-1 to TRBJ1-5; TRBD1 agrees at 8 bases. The germline gives CDR1 MNHNS, CDR2 SASEGT. This CDR3 has 15 residues. V trimming: 6 bases; J trimming: 7 bases; junction bases outside the gene matches: 11. CDR3 protein: CASRPGQGSRQPQHF. The CDR3 DNA reads TGTGCCAGCAGACCTGGACAGGGATCGAGGCAGCCCCAGCATTTT.

A single count supports this clone. The V gene is TRBV11-2, the J gene TRBJ2-7; D is ambiguous. Germline V CDR1 and CDR2: SGHAT, FQNNGV. The CDR3 contains 13 residues. V shed 6 bases and J shed 2 bases, with 11 bases lying between them. This CDR3 reads CASRSGFTYEQYF. The CDR3 nucleotides are TGTGCCAGCAGATCCGGGTTTACCTACGAGCAGTACTTC.

This clone was recorded once. V gene TRBV25-1 combines with J gene TRBJ1-1; a weak D match, TRBD1 (6 bases). Looked up from germline, CDR1 is MGHDK and CDR2 is SYGVNS. This CDR3 contains 15 residues. V lost 7 bases, J lost 1 base, and 16 bases lay in between. CDR3 region: CASMRQAPTNTEAFF. CDR3 sequence (DNA): TGTGCCAGCATGAGACAGGCGCCGACGAACACTGAAGCTTTCTTT.

This rearrangement joins TRBV28 to TRBJ1-5; a weak D match, TRBD1 (6 bases). Trimming stripped 3 bases from V and 5 bases from J, with 14 bases between. The CDR3 runs to 15 residues. Per germline, CDR1 MDHEN and CDR2 SYDVKM. In DNA form, the CDR3 reads TGTGCCAGCAGTTTCCAATCAGGGGTAGATCAGCCCCAGCATTTT. It translates to CASSFQSGVDQPQHF.

The rearrangement joins TRBV6-5 to TRBJ2-1, with 9 bases lining up with TRBD2. After removal of 4 bases from V and 2 bases from J, the junction contained 6 bases not matched to a gene. Per germline, CDR1 MNHEY and CDR2 SVGAGI. The CDR3 extends over 16 amino acids. CDR3 region: CASSFSREGPYNEQFF. In DNA, the CDR3 is TGTGCCAGCAGTTTTTCGCGGGAGGGACCCTACAATGAGCAGTTCTTC.

J is TRBJ1-6 and V is TRBV21-1; whether TRBD1, the table's D call, matches the DNA was not checked. TRBV21-1 has pseudogene status. The CDR3 spans 17 residues. In nucleotides, the CDR3 is TGTGTAAGGCCGGGACCTAATAAGGGGGTCTCGAATTCACCCCTCCACTTT. Amino acids: CVRPGPNKGVSNSPLHF.

The genes are TRBV29-1 and TRBJ2-2; 7 positions match TRBD2. Germline V lookup: CDR1 SQVTM, CDR2 ANQGSEA. CDR3 size: 13 residues. DNA of the CDR3: TGCAGTGCGGGGGACCGGAACACCGGGGAGCTGTTTTTT. It specifies CSAGDRNTGELFF.

The V and J genes are TRBV11-3 and TRBJ2-7; 8 bases map to TRBD1. CDR3 length equals 14 residues. J was trimmed by 7 bases and V by 5 bases; bases with no gene match: 10. Germline CDR1 SGHNT, CDR2 YENEEA. CDR3 DNA: TGTGCCAGCAGCCTCGACCGGACAGGGAGGGAGCAGTACTTC. It specifies CASSLDRTGREQYF.